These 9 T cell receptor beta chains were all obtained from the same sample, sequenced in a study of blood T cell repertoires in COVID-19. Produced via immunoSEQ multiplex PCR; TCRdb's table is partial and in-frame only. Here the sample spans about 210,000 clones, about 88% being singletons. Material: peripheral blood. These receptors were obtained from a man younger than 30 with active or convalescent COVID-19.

CDR3 coding DNA: TGTGCCACCAGTGATTGGACAGACACTGAAGCTTTCTTT. It specifies CATSDWTDTEAFF. This chain connects TRBV24-1 to TRBJ1-1; the D gene is possibly TRBD1 (6 bases). Germline loops: CDR1 KGHDR, CDR2 SFDVKD. The CDR3 runs 13 residues. V gave up 2 bases and J gave up 3 bases, with 6 bases separating them.

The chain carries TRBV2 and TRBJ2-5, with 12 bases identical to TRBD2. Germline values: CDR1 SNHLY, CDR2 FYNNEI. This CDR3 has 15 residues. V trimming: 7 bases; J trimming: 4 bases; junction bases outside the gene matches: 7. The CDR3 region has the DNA TGTGCCAGCACCCCTAGCGGGGGGGCCGGAGAGACCCAGTACTTC. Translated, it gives CASTPSGGAGETQYF.

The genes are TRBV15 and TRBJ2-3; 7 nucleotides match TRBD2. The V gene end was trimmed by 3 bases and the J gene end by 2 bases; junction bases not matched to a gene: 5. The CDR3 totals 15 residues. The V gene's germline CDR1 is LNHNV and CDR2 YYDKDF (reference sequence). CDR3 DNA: TGTGCCACCAGCAGCCTAGCGGAACACACAGATACGCAGTATTTT. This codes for CATSSLAEHTDTQYF.

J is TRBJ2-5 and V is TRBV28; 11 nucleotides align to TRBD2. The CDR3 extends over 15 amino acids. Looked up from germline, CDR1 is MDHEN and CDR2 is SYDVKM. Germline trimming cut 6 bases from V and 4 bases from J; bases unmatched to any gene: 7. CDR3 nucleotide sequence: TGTGCCAGCAGCGTAGCGGGGGGGCAGAGAGAGACCCAGTACTTC. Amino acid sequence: CASSVAGGQRETQYF.

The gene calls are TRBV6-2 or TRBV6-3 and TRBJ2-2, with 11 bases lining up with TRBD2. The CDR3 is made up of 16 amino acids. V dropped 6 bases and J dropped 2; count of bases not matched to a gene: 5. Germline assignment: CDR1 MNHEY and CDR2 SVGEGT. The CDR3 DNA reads TGTGCCAGCAGCAGACTAGCGGGGCGAAACACCGGGGAGCTGTTTTTT. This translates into CASSRLAGRNTGELFF.

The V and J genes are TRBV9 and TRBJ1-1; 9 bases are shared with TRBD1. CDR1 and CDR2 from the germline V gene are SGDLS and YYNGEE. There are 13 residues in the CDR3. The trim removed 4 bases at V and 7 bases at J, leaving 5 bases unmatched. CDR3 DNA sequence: TGTGCCAGCAGCTACCAGACAGGGGGTGAAGCTTTCTTT. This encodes CASSYQTGGEAFF.

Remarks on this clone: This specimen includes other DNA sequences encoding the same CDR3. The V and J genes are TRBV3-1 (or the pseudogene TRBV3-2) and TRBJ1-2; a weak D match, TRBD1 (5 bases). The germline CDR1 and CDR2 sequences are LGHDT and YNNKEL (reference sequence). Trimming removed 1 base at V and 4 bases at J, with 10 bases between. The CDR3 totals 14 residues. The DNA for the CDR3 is TGTGCCAGCAGCCAAGGGCAGGGAAGCTATGGCTACACCTTC. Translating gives CASSQGQGSYGYTF.

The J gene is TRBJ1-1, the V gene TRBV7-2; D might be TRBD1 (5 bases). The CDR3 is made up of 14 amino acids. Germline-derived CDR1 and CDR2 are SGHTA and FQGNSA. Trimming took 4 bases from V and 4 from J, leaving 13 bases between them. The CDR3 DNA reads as TGTGCCAGCAGCTCGGACTCGGGGGGCACTGAAGCTTTCTTT. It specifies CASSSDSGGTEAFF.

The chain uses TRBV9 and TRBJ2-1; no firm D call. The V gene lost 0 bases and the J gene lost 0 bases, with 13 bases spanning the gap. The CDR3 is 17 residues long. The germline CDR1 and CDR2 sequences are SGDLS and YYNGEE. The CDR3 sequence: CASSVATQVRSYNEQFF. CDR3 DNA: TGTGCCAGCAGCGTAGCTACGCAGGTTCGCTCCTACAATGAGCAGTTCTTC.